This T cell receptor beta chain comes out of a study of T cell responses to AZD1222 COVID-19 vaccine. CDR1 is KGHSH and CDR2 is LQKENI in the germline V gene. Deletions cut 3 bases from V and 3 bases from J, with 14 bases between. CDR3 length: 15 amino acids. Study-wide points: Spike-spanning, vaccine-associated CD4 TCRs were dominant at 160-218 and 743-854. Clonal diversity was possibly underestimated, and white British individuals and females predominated among donors. Among spike-specific TCRs, nearly half reportedly target unmutated variant regions.

Sequenced by immunoSEQ multiplex PCR; TCRdb stores in-frame clones only, minus some. This table holds about 180,000 clones, about nine tenths found once. In its sample, this clone was seen once. Its target is not known. The receptor's source is an adult who received the AZD1222 COVID-19 vaccine. The material was peripheral blood, obtained 28 days after the second AZD1222 dose. V and J are TRBV18 and TRBJ1-2; unclear D gene. This CDR3 reads CASSPGNDGYYGYTF. Here the CDR3 DNA reads TGTGCCAGCTCACCGGGGAATGACGGGTACTATGGCTACACCTTC.